A single T cell receptor (beta chain) is shown here with its context. An end of the junction does not agree with germline; a read error may underlie this. The sample is drawn from a study of blood T cell repertoires in COVID-19. Method: immunoSEQ multiplex PCR; TCRdb's copy keeps in-frame clones and lacks some. This sample yields some 500,000 clones, of which roughly 89% are seen a single time; roughly 7.4% belongs to the top ten. The sequenced material came from peripheral blood. This TCR was recovered from a woman aged 45-65 years with COVID-19, enrolled during active disease.

CDR3 loop: CASSKEGPLAGYTF. The CDR3, as DNA: TGTGCCAGCAGCAAAGAGGGACCACTAGCTGGCTACACCTTC. The J gene is TRBJ1-2, the V gene TRBV3-1 (or the pseudogene TRBV3-2); tentatively, D is TRBD1 (5 bases). The length of the CDR3 is 14 residues. CDR1 and CDR2 from the germline V gene are LGHDT and YNNKEL (reference sequence).